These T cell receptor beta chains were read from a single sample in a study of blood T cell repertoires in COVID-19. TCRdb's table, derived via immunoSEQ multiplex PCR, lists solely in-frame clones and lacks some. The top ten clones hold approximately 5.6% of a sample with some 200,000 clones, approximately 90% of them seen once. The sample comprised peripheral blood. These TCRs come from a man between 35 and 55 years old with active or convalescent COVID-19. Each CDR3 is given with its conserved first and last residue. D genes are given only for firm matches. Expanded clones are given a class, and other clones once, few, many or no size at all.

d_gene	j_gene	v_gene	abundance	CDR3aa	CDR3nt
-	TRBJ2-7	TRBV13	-	CASSPPQGSYEQYF	TGTGCCAGCAGCCCCCCACAGGGCTCCTACGAGCAGTACTTC
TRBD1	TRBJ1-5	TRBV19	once	CASSIGDRGIFQPQHF	TGTGCCAGTAGTATTGGGGACAGGGGGATATTTCAGCCCCAGCATTTT
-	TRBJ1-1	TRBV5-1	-	CASSLQGGTEAFF	TGCGCCAGCAGCTTGCAAGGGGGCACTGAAGCTTTCTTT
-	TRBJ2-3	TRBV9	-	CASSAQGGSTDTQYF	TGTGCCAGCAGCGCTCAAGGAGGGAGCACAGATACGCAGTATTTT
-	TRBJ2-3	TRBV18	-	CASSPLPDTLNPPRGDTQYF	TGTGCCAGCTCACCTTTACCGGACACCCTAAATCCACCAAGGGGAGATACGCAGTATTTT
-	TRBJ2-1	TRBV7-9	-	CASSEPPPNEQFF	TGTGCCAGCAGCGAGCCCCCCCCCAATGAGCAGTTCTTC
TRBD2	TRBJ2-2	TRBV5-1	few	CASSLVPGLAGGELFF	TGCGCCAGCAGCTTGGTGCCGGGACTAGCAGGCGGGGAGCTGTTTTTT
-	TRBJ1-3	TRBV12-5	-	CASGRGGVSGNTIYF	TGTGCTAGTGGCCGGGGGGGTGTCTCTGGAAACACCATATATTTT
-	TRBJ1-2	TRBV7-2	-	CASSLGQGSYGYTF	TGTGCCAGCAGCTTAGGGCAGGGGAGTTATGGCTACACCTTC
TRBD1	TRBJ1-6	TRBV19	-	CASSFRDRANYNSPLHF	TGTGCCAGTAGTTTCCGGGACAGGGCGAACTATAATTCACCCCTCCACTTT
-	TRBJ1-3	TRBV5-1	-	CASSLGHRSGNTIYF	TGCGCCAGCAGCCTGGGACATCGCTCTGGAAACACCATATATTTT
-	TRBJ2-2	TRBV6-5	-	CASSYGVPLGELFF	TGTGCCAGCAGTTATGGAGTTCCGCTCGGGGAGCTGTTTTTT
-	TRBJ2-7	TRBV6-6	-	CASSYGAINSYEQYF	TGTGCCAGCAGTTACGGGGCGATAAACTCCTACGAGCAGTACTTC
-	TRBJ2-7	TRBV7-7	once	CASRPSVYEQYF	TGTGCCAGCAGACCATCGGTTTACGAGCAGTACTTC
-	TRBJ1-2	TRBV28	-	CASSTQGLNYGYTF	TGTGCCAGCAGTACGCAGGGACTTAACTATGGCTACACCTTC
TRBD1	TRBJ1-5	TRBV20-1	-	CSASVGQGARSGQPQHF	TGCAGTGCTAGTGTTGGGCAGGGGGCGCGAAGTGGTCAGCCCCAGCATTTT
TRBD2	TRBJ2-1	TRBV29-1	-	CSVGRADWTSSYNEQFF	TGCAGCGTTGGCAGGGCCGATTGGACTAGCTCCTACAATGAGCAGTTCTTC
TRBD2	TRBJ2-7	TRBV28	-	CASSPGLAGLYEQYF	TGTGCCAGCAGTCCTGGGCTAGCGGGACTCTACGAGCAGTACTTC
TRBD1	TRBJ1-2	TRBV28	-	CASSSTGNYGYTF	TGTGCCAGCAGTTCGACAGGGAACTATGGCTACACCTTC
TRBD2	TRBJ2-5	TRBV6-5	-	CASRGGLAEGETQYF	TGTGCCAGCAGGGGGGGACTAGCGGAGGGTGAGACCCAGTACTTC
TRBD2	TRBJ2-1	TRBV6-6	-	CASSYPGLAGNNEQFF	TGTGCCAGCAGTTACCCTGGACTAGCGGGAAACAATGAGCAGTTCTTC
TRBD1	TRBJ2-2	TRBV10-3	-	CAISVDRDTGELFF	TGTGCCATCAGTGTTGACAGGGACACCGGGGAGCTGTTTTTT
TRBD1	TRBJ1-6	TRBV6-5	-	CASRDRATYNSPLHF	TGTGCCAGCAGGGACAGGGCCACCTATAATTCACCCCTCCACTTT
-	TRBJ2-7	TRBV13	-	CASSFLETYEQYF	TGTGCCAGCAGCTTTCTGGAGACCTACGAGCAGTACTTC
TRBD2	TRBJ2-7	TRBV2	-	CASRATSGGSYEQYF	TGTGCCAGCAGAGCCACTAGCGGAGGATCCTACGAGCAGTACTTC
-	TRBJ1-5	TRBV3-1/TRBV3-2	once	CASSPTGNSNQPQHF	TGTGCCAGCAGTCCGACAGGAAATAGCAATCAGCCCCAGCATTTT
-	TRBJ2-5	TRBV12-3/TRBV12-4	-	CASSLRKTQYF	TGTGCCAGCAGTTTGAGGAAGACCCAGTACTTC
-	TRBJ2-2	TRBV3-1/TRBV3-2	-	CATRRGFDTGELFF	TGTGCCACCAGAAGGGGTTTCGACACCGGGGAGCTGTTTTTT
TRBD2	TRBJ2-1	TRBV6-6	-	CASRQTSVTHNEQFF	TGTGCCAGCAGGCAGACTAGCGTTACCCACAATGAGCAGTTCTTC
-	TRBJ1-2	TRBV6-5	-	CASRDGGYDGYTF	TGTGCCAGCCGGGACGGGGGATATGATGGCTACACCTTC
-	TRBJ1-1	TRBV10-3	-	CAISDQGFTEAFF	TGTGCCATCAGTGACCAGGGATTCACTGAAGCTTTCTTT
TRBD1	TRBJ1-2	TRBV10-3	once	CAIGNSGTGSSVIGF	TGTGCCATTGGGAACTCCGGGACAGGAAGTTCTGTGATAGGGTTC
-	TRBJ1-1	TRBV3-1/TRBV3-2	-	CASSQGRNTEAFF	TGTGCCAGCAGCCAGGGGCGAAACACTGAAGCTTTCTTT
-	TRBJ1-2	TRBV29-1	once	CSVEDKRLLTNYGYTF	TGCAGCGTTGAAGATAAGCGACTCCTTACTAACTATGGCTACACCTTC
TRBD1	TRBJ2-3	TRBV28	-	CASSLLTGAADTQYF	TGTGCCAGCAGTTTGCTGACAGGGGCGGCAGATACGCAGTATTTT
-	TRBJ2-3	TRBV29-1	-	CSVGGGTDTQYF	TGCAGCGTCGGAGGGGGCACAGATACGCAGTATTTT
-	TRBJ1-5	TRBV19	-	CASSRLEVSNQPQHF	TGTGCCAGTAGTCGGTTAGAGGTCAGCAATCAGCCCCAGCATTTT
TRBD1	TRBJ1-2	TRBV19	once	CASSPRDSYGYTF	TGTGCCAGTAGCCCCCGGGACAGCTATGGCTACACCTTC
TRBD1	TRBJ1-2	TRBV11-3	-	CASSPNGQGPGGYTF	TGTGCCAGCAGCCCGAATGGACAGGGGCCGGGTGGCTACACCTTC
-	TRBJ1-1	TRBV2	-	CASRGGTYEAEAFF	TGTGCCAGCAGGGGGGGGACCTATGAGGCTGAAGCTTTCTTT
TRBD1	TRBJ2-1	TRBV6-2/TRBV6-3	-	CASSRRTGAYNEQFF	TGTGCCAGCAGTCGAAGGACAGGGGCCTACAATGAGCAGTTCTTC
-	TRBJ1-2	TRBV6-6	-	CASSYPRLANYGYTF	TGTGCCAGCAGTTACCCCCGACTAGCTAACTATGGCTACACCTTC
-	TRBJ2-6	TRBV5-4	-	CASSAGGQYSGANVLTF	TGTGCCAGCAGCGCGGGCGGACAGTACTCTGGGGCCAACGTCCTGACTTTC
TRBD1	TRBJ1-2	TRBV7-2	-	CASSFGGQAFPGYTF	TGTGCCAGCAGCTTCGGGGGACAGGCATTTCCTGGCTACACCTTC